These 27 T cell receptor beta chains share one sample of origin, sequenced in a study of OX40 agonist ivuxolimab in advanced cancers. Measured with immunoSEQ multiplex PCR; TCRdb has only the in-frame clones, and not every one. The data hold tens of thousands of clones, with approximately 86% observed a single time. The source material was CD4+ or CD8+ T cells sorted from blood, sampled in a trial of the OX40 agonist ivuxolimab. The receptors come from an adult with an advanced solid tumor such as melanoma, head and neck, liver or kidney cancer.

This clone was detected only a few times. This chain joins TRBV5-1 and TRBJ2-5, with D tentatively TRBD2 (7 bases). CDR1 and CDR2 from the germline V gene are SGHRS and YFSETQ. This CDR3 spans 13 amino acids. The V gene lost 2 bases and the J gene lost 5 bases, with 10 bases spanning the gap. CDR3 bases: TGCGCCAGCAGCTTTCGGGGGGCGGAGACCCAGTACTTC. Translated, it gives CASSFRGAETQYF.

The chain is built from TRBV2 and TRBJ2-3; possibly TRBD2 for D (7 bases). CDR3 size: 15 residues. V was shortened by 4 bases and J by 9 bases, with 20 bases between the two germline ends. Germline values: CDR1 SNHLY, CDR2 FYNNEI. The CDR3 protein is CASSAISAGARTQYF. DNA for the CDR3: TGTGCCAGCAGTGCCATCTCGGCGGGGGCTAGGACGCAGTATTTT.

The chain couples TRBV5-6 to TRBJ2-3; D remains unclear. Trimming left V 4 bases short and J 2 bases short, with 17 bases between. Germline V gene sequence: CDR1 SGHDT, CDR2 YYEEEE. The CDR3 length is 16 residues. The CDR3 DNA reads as TGTGCCAGCAGCGCGCCGCTAGAGCAATCCACAGATACGCAGTATTTT. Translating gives CASSAPLEQSTDTQYF.

The CDR3 loop reads CASRGGTVTAGELFF. The CDR3 bases are TGTGCCAGCAGGGGGGGGACAGTGACCGCCGGGGAGCTGTTTTTT. V is TRBV5-4 and J is TRBJ2-2; D possibly matches TRBD1 or TRBD2 (7 bases each). Germline loops: CDR1 SGHNT, CDR2 YYREEE (reference sequence). The CDR3 has 15 amino acids. V was pared by 5 bases and J by 6 bases, with 17 bases between.

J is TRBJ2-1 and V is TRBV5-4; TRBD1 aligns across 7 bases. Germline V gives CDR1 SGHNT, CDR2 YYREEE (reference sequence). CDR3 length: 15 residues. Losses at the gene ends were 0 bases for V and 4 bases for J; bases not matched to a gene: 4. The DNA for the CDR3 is TGTGCCAGCAGCTTGGGGGGACAGCTTTACAATGAGCAGTTCTTC. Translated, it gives CASSLGGQLYNEQFF.

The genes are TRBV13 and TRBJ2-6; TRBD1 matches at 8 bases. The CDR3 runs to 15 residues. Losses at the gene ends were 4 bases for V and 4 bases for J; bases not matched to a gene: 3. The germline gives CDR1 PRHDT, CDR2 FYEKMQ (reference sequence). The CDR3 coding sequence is TGTGCCAGCAGCTCCAGGGGGCGCGGGGCCAACGTCCTGACTTTC. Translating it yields CASSSRGRGANVLTF.

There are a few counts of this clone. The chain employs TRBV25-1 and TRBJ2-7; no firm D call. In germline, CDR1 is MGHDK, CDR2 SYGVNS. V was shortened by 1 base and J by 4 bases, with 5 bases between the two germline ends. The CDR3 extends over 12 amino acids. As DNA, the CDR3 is TGTGCCAGCAGTGAATTGGGGTACGAGCAGTACTTC. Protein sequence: CASSELGYEQYF.

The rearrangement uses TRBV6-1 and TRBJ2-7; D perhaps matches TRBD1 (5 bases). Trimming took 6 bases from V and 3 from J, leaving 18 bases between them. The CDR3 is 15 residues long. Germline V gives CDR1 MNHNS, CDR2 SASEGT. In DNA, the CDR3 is TGTGCCAGCAGGGGGATGGGGCAGGGTTTCTACGAGCAGTACTTC. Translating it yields CASRGMGQGFYEQYF.

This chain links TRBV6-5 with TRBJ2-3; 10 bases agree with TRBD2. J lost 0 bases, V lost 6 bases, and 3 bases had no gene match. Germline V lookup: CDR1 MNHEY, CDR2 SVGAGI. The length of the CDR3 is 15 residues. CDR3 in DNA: TGTGCCAGCAGACAACTAGCGGGAAGCACAGATACGCAGTATTTT. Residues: CASRQLAGSTDTQYF.

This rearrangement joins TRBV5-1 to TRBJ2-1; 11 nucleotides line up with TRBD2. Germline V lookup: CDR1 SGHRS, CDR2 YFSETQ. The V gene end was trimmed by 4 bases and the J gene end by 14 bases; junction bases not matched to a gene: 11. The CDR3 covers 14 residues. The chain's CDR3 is CASSPGLAEPREFF. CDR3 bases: TGCGCCAGCAGCCCGGGACTAGCGGAACCTCGGGAGTTCTTC.

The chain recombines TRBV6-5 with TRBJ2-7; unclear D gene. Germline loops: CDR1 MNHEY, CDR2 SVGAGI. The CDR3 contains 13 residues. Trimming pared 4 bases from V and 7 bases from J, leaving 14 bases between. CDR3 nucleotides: TGTGCCAGCAGTTCCAGAAGCCCTGGAGAGCAGTACTTC. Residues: CASSSRSPGEQYF.

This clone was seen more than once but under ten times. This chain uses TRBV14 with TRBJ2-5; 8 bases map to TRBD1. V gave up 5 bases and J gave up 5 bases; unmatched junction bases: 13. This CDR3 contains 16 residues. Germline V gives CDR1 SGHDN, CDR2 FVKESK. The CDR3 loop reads CASSTRGATGVETQYF. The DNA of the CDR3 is TGTGCCAGCAGCACACGGGGCGCGACAGGGGTTGAGACCCAGTACTTC.

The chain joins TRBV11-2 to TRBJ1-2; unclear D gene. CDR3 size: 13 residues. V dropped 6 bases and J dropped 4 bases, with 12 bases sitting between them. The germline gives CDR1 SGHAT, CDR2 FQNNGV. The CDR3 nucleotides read TGTGCCAGCAGTTCCCCGAGAATCTATGGCTACACCTTC. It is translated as CASSSPRIYGYTF.

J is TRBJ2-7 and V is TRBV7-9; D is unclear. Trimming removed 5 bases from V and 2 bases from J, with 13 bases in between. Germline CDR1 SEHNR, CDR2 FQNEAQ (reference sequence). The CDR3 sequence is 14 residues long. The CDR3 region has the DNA TGTGCCAGCAGCGACTCTAGTCTTGCCTACGAGCAGTACTTC. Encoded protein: CASSDSSLAYEQYF.

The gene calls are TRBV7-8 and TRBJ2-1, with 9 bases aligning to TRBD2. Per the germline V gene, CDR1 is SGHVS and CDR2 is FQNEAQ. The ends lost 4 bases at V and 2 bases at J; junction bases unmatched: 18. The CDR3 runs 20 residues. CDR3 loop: CASSSPERSLAGRTYNEQFF. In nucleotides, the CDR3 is TGTGCCAGCAGCTCCCCCGAACGCTCACTAGCGGGTAGAACCTACAATGAGCAGTTCTTC.

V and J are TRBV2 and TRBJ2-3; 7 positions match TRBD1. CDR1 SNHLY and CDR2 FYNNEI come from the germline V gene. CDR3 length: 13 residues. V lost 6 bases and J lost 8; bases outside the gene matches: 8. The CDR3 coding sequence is TGTGCCAGCAGCGGGACAGACCCGGGTACGCAGTATTTT. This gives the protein CASSGTDPGTQYF.

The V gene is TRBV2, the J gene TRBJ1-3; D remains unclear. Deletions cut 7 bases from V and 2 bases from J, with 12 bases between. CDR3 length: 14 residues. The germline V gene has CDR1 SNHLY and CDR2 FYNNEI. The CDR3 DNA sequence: TGTGCCAGCACCCCGGGAAACCCTGGAAACACCATATATTTT. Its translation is CASTPGNPGNTIYF.

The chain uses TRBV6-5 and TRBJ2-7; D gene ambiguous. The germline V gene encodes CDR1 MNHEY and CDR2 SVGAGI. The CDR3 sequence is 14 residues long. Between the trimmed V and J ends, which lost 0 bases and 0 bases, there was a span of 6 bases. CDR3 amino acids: CASSYSYSSYEQYF. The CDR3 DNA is TGTGCCAGCAGTTACTCGTACAGCTCCTACGAGCAGTACTTC.

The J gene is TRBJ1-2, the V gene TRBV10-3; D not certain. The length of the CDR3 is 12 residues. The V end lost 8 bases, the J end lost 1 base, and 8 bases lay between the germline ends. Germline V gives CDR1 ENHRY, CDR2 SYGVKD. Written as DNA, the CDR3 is TGTGCCATCGGCCGGGATAACTATGGCTACACCTTC. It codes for CAIGRDNYGYTF.

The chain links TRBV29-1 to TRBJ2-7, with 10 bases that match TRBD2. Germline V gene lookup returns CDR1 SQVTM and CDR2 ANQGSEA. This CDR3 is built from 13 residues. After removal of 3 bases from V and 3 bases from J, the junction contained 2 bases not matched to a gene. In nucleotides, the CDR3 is TGCAGCGTTGATGAGCGGGAGGGCTACGAGCAGTACTTC. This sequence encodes CSVDEREGYEQYF.

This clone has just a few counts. The CDR3 DNA is TGTGCCAGCAGTTCGACAGGGGGGCCCGGCTATGGCTACACCTTC. Translated, it gives CASSSTGGPGYGYTF. This chain links TRBV28 with TRBJ1-2; 9 bases match TRBD1. Germline CDR1 and CDR2: MDHEN and SYDVKM. The length of the CDR3 is 15 residues. V dropped 4 bases and J dropped 4; count of bases not matched to a gene: 7.

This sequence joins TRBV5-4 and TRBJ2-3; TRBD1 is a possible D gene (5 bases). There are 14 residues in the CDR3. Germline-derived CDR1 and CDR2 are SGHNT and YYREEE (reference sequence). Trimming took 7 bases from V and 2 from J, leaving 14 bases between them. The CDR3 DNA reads TGTGCCAGCTTAGTTTGGGGCCACACAGATACGCAGTATTTT. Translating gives CASLVWGHTDTQYF.

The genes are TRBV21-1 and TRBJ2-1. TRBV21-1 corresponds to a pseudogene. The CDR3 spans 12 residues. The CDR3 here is CASTRGAMKQFF. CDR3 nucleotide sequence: TGTGCCAGCACCCGAGGGGCTATGAAGCAGTTCTTC.

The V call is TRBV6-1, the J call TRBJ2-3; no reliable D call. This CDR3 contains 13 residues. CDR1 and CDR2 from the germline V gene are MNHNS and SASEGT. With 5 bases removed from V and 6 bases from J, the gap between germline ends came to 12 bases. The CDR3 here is CASSLGLGDTQYF. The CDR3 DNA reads TGTGCCAGCAGTCTAGGTTTGGGGGATACGCAGTATTTT.

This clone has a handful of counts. The CDR3 spells CASSGIGGEAYEQYF. In DNA, the CDR3 is TGTGCCAGCAGCGGGATAGGAGGAGAGGCCTACGAGCAGTACTTC. V usage is TRBV27 and J usage is TRBJ2-7, with TRBD2 as a possible D gene (5 bases). The V and J ends lost 6 bases and 2 bases respectively, with 17 bases between them. The CDR3 has 15 residues. The germline CDR1 and CDR2 sequences are MNHEY and SMNVEV (reference sequence).

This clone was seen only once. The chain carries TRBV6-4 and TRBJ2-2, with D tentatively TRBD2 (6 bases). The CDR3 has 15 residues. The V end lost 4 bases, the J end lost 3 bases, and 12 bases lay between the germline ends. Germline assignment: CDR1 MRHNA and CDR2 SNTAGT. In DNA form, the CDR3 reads TGTGCCAGCAGTGCCCGGGACTCCGACACCGGGGAGCTGTTTTTT. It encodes CASSARDSDTGELFF.

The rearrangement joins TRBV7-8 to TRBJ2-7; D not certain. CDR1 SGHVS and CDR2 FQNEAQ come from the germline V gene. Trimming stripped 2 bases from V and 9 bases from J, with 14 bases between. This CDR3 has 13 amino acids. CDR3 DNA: TGTGCCAGCAGCTTATCTACTTCACTGGGGCAGTACTTC. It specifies CASSLSTSLGQYF.